This record covers a single TCR beta chain. One junction end disagrees with the germline gene, perhaps due to a read error. These data come from a study of CD8+CD57+ T cells in acquired aplastic anemia. Study summary: Roughly 9.9 million reads, on average, were obtained for CD4+ cells from healthy donors.

The CDR3 spans 14 residues. The germline V gene encodes CDR1 SGHTA and CDR2 FQGNSA. The template for TCR beta VDJ and CDR3 sequence profiling was genomic DNA. TCRdb itself ran the reads through MiXCR, one entry per CDR3 protein. The sample lists over 150,000 distinct CDR3 sequences, roughly half occurring once. This chain connects TRBV7-2 to TRBJ1-1; no firm D call. The sequenced sample consisted of sorted CD4+, CD8+, or CD8+CD57+ T cells (not recorded which) from PBMCs. The TCR sequence derives from a human donor in good health, serving as a control. In DNA form, the CDR3 reads TGTGCCAGCAGGTTAGACCCATTGAACACTGAAGCTTTCTTT. Amino acid sequence: CASRLDPLNTEAFF. The full variable domain, in which reference TRBV7-2 and TRBJ1-1 provide the parts outside the CDR3, is GAGVSQSPSNKVTEKGKDVELRCDPISGHTALYWYRQSLGQGLEFLIYFQGNSAPDKSGLPSDRFSAERTGGSVSTLTIQRTQQEDSAVYLCASRLDPLNTEAFFGQGTRLTVV.